These 24 T cell receptor beta chains share one sample of origin, sequenced in a study of blood T cell repertoires in COVID-19. Generated by immunoSEQ multiplex PCR, the TCRdb table keeps only in-frame clones and is missing some. The sample yields around 320,000 clones, 85% seen once. Material: peripheral blood. The receptors shown here come from a human donor in a cohort sampled during active COVID-19.

The chain has TRBV27 and TRBJ1-2; D uncertain. Germline V lookup: CDR1 MNHEY, CDR2 SMNVEV (reference sequence). Trimming took off 5 bases at V and 14 bases at J, with 15 bases between the two ends. The CDR3 is made up of 11 amino acids. The CDR3 here is CASSQDSPETF. CDR3 sequence (DNA): TGTGCCAGCAGTCAGGACTCTCCAGAGACCTTC.

The chain links TRBV6-5 to TRBJ2-7; D call uncertain. Germline CDR1 MNHEY, CDR2 SVGAGI. Trimming stripped 11 bases from V and 0 bases from J, with 14 bases between. This CDR3 contains 13 residues. The CDR3 nucleotides read TGTGCCTGTCTTGCGGTTACCTCCTACGAGCAGTACTTC. It encodes CACLAVTSYEQYF.

There are a few counts of this clone. This chain uses TRBV14 with TRBJ1-2; D not resolved. CDR1 and CDR2 (germline): SGHDN, FVKESK. Trimming removed 4 bases from V and 5 bases from J, with 8 bases in between. This CDR3 contains 12 residues. The CDR3 DNA is TGTGCCAGCAGCCCCGGGAGGTATGGCTACACCTTC. Its translation: CASSPGRYGYTF.

V is TRBV6-5 and J is TRBJ1-2; 7 bases map to TRBD1. CDR1 and CDR2 (germline): MNHEY, SVGAGI. The CDR3 is 13 residues long. The trim removed 2 bases at V and 7 bases at J, leaving 4 bases unmatched. The CDR3 region has the DNA TGTGCCAGCAGTTACCGGGACAGACTTGGCTACACCTTC. Protein: CASSYRDRLGYTF.

Concerning this clone: Other nucleotide sequences from this sample produce the same CDR3. CDR3 DNA: TGCAGTGTCTCCAGGGCCTACGAGCAGTACTTC. Translation: CSVSRAYEQYF. The rearrangement joins TRBV20-1 to TRBJ2-7, with D possibly TRBD1 on 5 matching bases. Germline V gene sequence: CDR1 DFQATT, CDR2 SNEGSKA (reference sequence). This CDR3 is 11 amino acids long. Trimming left V 7 bases short and J 2 bases short, with 9 bases between.

V usage is TRBV3-1 (or the pseudogene TRBV3-2) and J usage is TRBJ1-5; 10 nucleotides match TRBD1. The V segment lost 5 bases and the J segment 7 bases; nucleotides outside the gene matches: 2. Germline V gene lookup returns CDR1 LGHDT and CDR2 YNNKEL (reference sequence). The CDR3 loop spans 13 amino acids. The CDR3: CASSWDRGQPQHF. As DNA, the CDR3 is TGTGCCAGCAGCTGGGACAGGGGCCAGCCCCAGCATTTT.

The V gene is TRBV24-1, the J gene TRBJ2-3; 9 bases match TRBD1. With V trimmed by 4 bases and J by 2 bases, 12 bases remained unmatched. There are 18 residues in the CDR3. From germline, CDR1 is KGHDR and CDR2 SFDVKD. This chain's CDR3 is CATSDRVPGQGSTDTQYF. CDR3 DNA sequence: TGTGCCACCAGTGACCGAGTCCCGGGACAGGGATCCACAGATACGCAGTATTTT.

The genes are TRBV7-9 and TRBJ2-3; 9 nucleotides agree with TRBD1. J lost 5 bases, V lost 8 bases, and 11 bases had no gene match. CDR3 length equals 15 residues. Germline CDR1 SEHNR, CDR2 FQNEAQ (reference sequence). The CDR3 bases are TGTGCCAGCCTCCCAGCGGGACAGGGAAAAGATACGCAGTATTTT. It specifies CASLPAGQGKDTQYF.

The V and J genes are TRBV6-5 and TRBJ1-2; D might be TRBD1 (6 bases). Trimming removed 2 bases at V and 4 bases at J, with 8 bases between. The CDR3 is made up of 13 amino acids. Per germline, CDR1 MNHEY and CDR2 SVGAGI. In DNA, the CDR3 is TGTGCCAGCAGTTACCCGACAGGCTATGGCTACACCTTC. Protein sequence: CASSYPTGYGYTF.

The V and J genes are TRBV20-1 and TRBJ2-7; TRBD1 matches 10 bases. The CDR3 spans 15 residues. CDR1 DFQATT and CDR2 SNEGSKA come from the germline V gene (reference sequence). The J segment lost 2 bases and the V segment lost 3 bases, leaving 7 bases of the junction unmatched. The CDR3 reads CSASPGTGATYEQYF. Here the CDR3 DNA reads TGCAGTGCTAGTCCCGGGACAGGGGCGACCTACGAGCAGTACTTC.

This chain uses TRBV19 with TRBJ1-1; D is ambiguous. The ends were cut back, 3 bases at V and 4 bases at J, with 12 bases in the middle. The CDR3 runs 14 residues. The V gene's germline CDR1 is LNHDA and CDR2 SQIVND (reference sequence). The DNA for the CDR3 is TGTGCCAGTAGTATTGTCCCAATCGGCACTGAAGCTTTCTTT. Translated, it gives CASSIVPIGTEAFF.

The chain employs TRBV27 and TRBJ1-1; a weak D match, TRBD1 (5 bases). The CDR3 extends over 16 amino acids. The germline V gene has CDR1 MNHEY and CDR2 SMNVEV (reference sequence). V was clipped by 1 base and J by 0 bases, with 12 bases between them. The CDR3 nucleotides are TGTGCCAGCAGTTTATTCGGGGGAACAGTGAACACTGAAGCTTTCTTT. Translating gives CASSLFGGTVNTEAFF.

The chain recombines TRBV6-1 with TRBJ1-2, with 9 bases lining up with TRBD1. The V gene's germline CDR1 is MNHNS and CDR2 SASEGT. This CDR3 is built from 15 residues. The junction had 3 bases not matched to a gene; V was cut back by 0 bases and J by 4 bases. CDR3 nucleotides: TGTGCCAGCAGTGAAGCGGGACAGGGACTCTATGGCTACACCTTC. Residues: CASSEAGQGLYGYTF.

The rearrangement joins TRBV11-2 to TRBJ2-7; TRBD1 matches 8 bases. This CDR3 contains 16 residues. The germline V gene has CDR1 SGHAT and CDR2 FQNNGV. The V and J ends lost 4 bases and 5 bases, in that order; junction bases with no gene match: 13. The CDR3 nucleotides are TGTGCCAGCAGCTCAAGCTTGGACAGGGTCAGCCACGAGCAGTACTTC. Its protein is CASSSSLDRVSHEQYF.

The chain joins TRBV2 to TRBJ1-6; 9 bases line up with TRBD1. This CDR3 comprises 15 residues. Germline CDR1 is SNHLY and CDR2 is FYNNEI. The J segment lost 6 bases and the V segment lost 2 bases, leaving 2 bases of the junction unmatched. CDR3: CASSEIQGANSPLHF. The CDR3 coding sequence is TGTGCCAGCAGTGAAATACAGGGGGCTAATTCACCCCTCCACTTT.

This chain connects TRBV6-4 to TRBJ2-1; 14 bases agree with TRBD2. V shed 4 bases, J shed 7 bases, and the junction held 0 bases outside the gene matches. The germline CDR1 and CDR2 sequences are MRHNA and SNTAGT. The CDR3 spans 14 residues. The CDR3 DNA is TGTGCCAGCAGTGGGACTAGCGGGGGGAATGAGCAGTTCTTC. Amino acid sequence: CASSGTSGGNEQFF.

The rearrangement joins TRBV4-1 to TRBJ2-3; D is perhaps TRBD2 (6 bases). The CDR3 loop spans 17 amino acids. The germline CDR1 and CDR2 sequences are MGHRA and YSYEKL. V was trimmed by 0 bases and J by 3 bases, leaving 16 bases between them. The CDR3 bases are TGCGCCAGCAGCCAAGAACCTTTGGGGGGTCTGACAGATACGCAGTATTTT. This gives the protein CASSQEPLGGLTDTQYF.

The chain employs TRBV2 and TRBJ1-4; 10 nucleotides agree with TRBD1. Germline trimming cut 6 bases from V and 3 bases from J; bases unmatched to any gene: 4. Germline loops: CDR1 SNHLY, CDR2 FYNNEI. The CDR3 is made up of 15 amino acids. For the CDR3, the DNA is TGTGCCAGCAGCCGACAGGGGGCCGCTAATGAAAAACTGTTTTTT. This sequence encodes CASSRQGAANEKLFF.

This chain uses TRBV12-1 with TRBJ1-2; the D call in the table, TRBD1, was not verified against the DNA. TRBV12-1 is a pseudogene segment. CDR3 length: 15 residues. In DNA form, the CDR3 reads TGTGCCAGCAGCCCTAGAAAGGGGTCACCGGGTGGCTACACCTTC. Translation: CASSPRKGSPGGYTF.

Written as DNA, the CDR3 is TGTGCCAGCAGCCCGACAGATACTAATGAAAAACTGTTTTTT. Translation: CASSPTDTNEKLFF. V and J are TRBV6-5 and TRBJ1-4; weak D call: TRBD1 (5 bases). The CDR3 length is 14 residues. From germline, CDR1 is MNHEY and CDR2 SVGAGI. Trimming took 6 bases from V and 2 from J, leaving 10 bases between them.

A few counts support this clone. V usage is TRBV19 and J usage is TRBJ1-1, with 8 bases fitting TRBD1. The CDR3 loop spans 14 amino acids. Per the germline V gene, CDR1 is LNHDA and CDR2 is SQIVND (reference sequence). Trimming at V came to 5 bases and at J to 7 bases, leaving 9 bases not matched to a gene. CDR3 residues: CASSPLDRASEAFF. In DNA form, the CDR3 reads TGTGCCAGTAGTCCGCTGGACAGGGCTAGTGAAGCTTTCTTT. Looking up the rest from reference TRBV19 and TRBJ1-1 gives the full variable domain: DGGITQSPKYLFRKEGQNVTLSCEQNLNHDAMYWYRQDPGQGLRLIYYSQIVNDFQKGDIAEGYSVSREKKESFPLTVTSAQKNPTAFYLCASSPLDRASEAFFGQGTRLTVV.

V is TRBV7-9 and J is TRBJ1-2; TRBD1 matches at 7 bases. J gave up 3 bases and V 5 bases, and 6 bases lay outside the gene matches. Germline CDR1 reads SEHNR; CDR2 reads FQNEAQ (reference sequence). The CDR3 totals 14 residues. CDR3 amino acids: CASSINTGDYGYTF. The CDR3 DNA is TGTGCCAGCAGCATAAACACAGGGGACTATGGCTACACCTTC.

This rearrangement joins TRBV18 to TRBJ1-1, with a tentative D call TRBD1 (6 bases). The CDR3 is 18 residues long. The ends were cut back, 2 bases at V and 4 bases at J, with 23 bases in the middle. Germline values: CDR1 KGHSH, CDR2 LQKENI. The CDR3 DNA is TGTGCCAGCTCACCAGAGAGGCCACCAAGGGGGAACCCCACTGAAGCTTTCTTT. Amino acid sequence: CASSPERPPRGNPTEAFF.

V and J are TRBV10-3 and TRBJ1-5; TRBD1 matches 8 bases. The CDR3 loop spans 14 amino acids. The V gene's germline CDR1 is ENHRY and CDR2 SYGVKD. The junction had 6 bases not matched to a gene; V was cut back by 5 bases and J by 6 bases. CDR3 coding DNA: TGTGCCATCAGTACGGACAGGGATGTTCAGCCCCAGCATTTT. The encoded protein is CAISTDRDVQPQHF.